The 14 T cell receptor beta chains in this list originate from one sample, sequenced in a study of T cell responses to AZD1222 COVID-19 vaccine. The method was immunoSEQ multiplex PCR; TCRdb's version includes in-frame clones alone and lacks a portion of them. The sample yields 85,000 to 130,000 clones, roughly 88% seen once. The sequencing here drew on peripheral blood, taken on day 0 of AZD1222 vaccination. The receptors derive from an adult in good health.

This clone came up once. The chain employs TRBV28 and TRBJ1-1; D unclear. In germline, CDR1 is MDHEN, CDR2 SYDVKM. The length of the CDR3 is 14 residues. V lost 6 bases to trimming and J lost 0 bases, with 11 bases between them. The DNA of the CDR3 is TGTGCCAGCAGACCCAGGCTTATGAACACTGAAGCTTTCTTT. Amino acids: CASRPRLMNTEAFF.

The chain recombines TRBV19 with TRBJ2-7; D possibly corresponds to TRBD2 (5 bases). Germline values: CDR1 LNHDA, CDR2 SQIVND (reference sequence). Trimming shortened V by 1 base and J by 1 base, and 8 bases separated the two germline ends. The CDR3 is made up of 14 amino acids. For the CDR3, the DNA is TGTGCCAGTAGTATAGGAGGGTGGTCCTACGAGCAGTACTTC. Amino acids: CASSIGGWSYEQYF.

This clone showed up just once. The V gene is TRBV11-2, the J gene TRBJ2-3; D not resolved. Per germline, CDR1 SGHAT and CDR2 FQNNGV. CDR3 length: 15 residues. The ends were cut back, 4 bases at V and 2 bases at J, with 13 bases in the middle. The CDR3, as DNA: TGTGCCAGCAGCTCTTCCCAGTTAGTCACAGATACGCAGTATTTT. Translated, it gives CASSSSQLVTDTQYF.

The gene calls are TRBV9 and TRBJ2-2; D unclear. V was trimmed by 4 bases and J by 2 bases, leaving 21 bases between them. The CDR3 is 18 amino acids. Germline assignment: CDR1 SGDLS and CDR2 YYNGEE. CDR3 nucleotide sequence: TGTGCCAGCAGCCAACACCAAGGTGTAGGCCTAAACACCGGGGAGCTGTTTTTT. As protein: CASSQHQGVGLNTGELFF.

The V call is TRBV20-1, the J call TRBJ2-7; unclear D gene. The CDR3 totals 10 residues. Trimming took off 4 bases at V and 1 base at J, with 2 bases between the two ends. The germline V gene encodes CDR1 DFQATT and CDR2 SNEGSKA (reference sequence). The chain's CDR3 is CSANSYEQYF. The CDR3 coding sequence is TGCAGTGCTAATTCCTACGAGCAGTACTTC.

The DNA for the CDR3 is TGTGCCAGCAGCTTAGCACAAGGGTCATTCTACGAGCAGTACTTC. Protein sequence: CASSLAQGSFYEQYF. The chain has TRBV7-9 and TRBJ2-7; D remains unclear. This CDR3 is built from 15 residues. Trimming shortened V by 0 bases and J by 3 bases, and 12 bases separated the two germline ends. Germline CDR1 reads SEHNR; CDR2 reads FQNEAQ (reference sequence).

J is TRBJ2-6 and V is TRBV19; no reliable D call. CDR1 is LNHDA and CDR2 is SQIVND in the germline V gene (reference sequence). The V end was cut by 6 bases, the J end by 6 bases, with 15 bases between. The CDR3 length is 15 residues. CDR3 DNA: TGTGCCAGTAGCCCGACTTGGGCTGCGGCCAACGTCCTGACTTTC. Its protein product is CASSPTWAAANVLTF.

The V gene is TRBV6-6, the J gene TRBJ1-2; 10 nucleotides line up with TRBD1. The CDR3 covers 14 residues. The trim removed 8 bases at V and 8 bases at J, leaving 11 bases unmatched. CDR1 and CDR2 (germline): MNHNY, SVGAGI (reference sequence). CDR3 region: CASRDRGLSGGYTF. CDR3 sequence (DNA): TGTGCCAGCCGGGACAGGGGCCTTTCGGGGGGCTACACCTTC.

The chain recombines TRBV3-1 (or the pseudogene TRBV3-2) with TRBJ2-7; D is possibly TRBD1 or TRBD2 (5 bases each). V lost 5 bases, J lost 6 bases, and 14 bases lay in between. The CDR3 runs 13 residues. The germline gives CDR1 LGHDT, CDR2 YNNKEL (reference sequence). CDR3 in amino acids: CASSKWGPAEQYF. The CDR3 nucleotides are TGTGCCAGCAGCAAATGGGGACCGGCCGAGCAGTACTTC.

This clone was counted a few times. This rearrangement joins TRBV10-3 to TRBJ1-4; 7 nucleotides agree with TRBD1. CDR1 is ENHRY and CDR2 is SYGVKD in the germline V gene. V gave up 6 bases and J gave up 5 bases; unmatched junction bases: 3. This CDR3 region has 13 residues. CDR3 protein: CAISDRANEKLFF. The DNA of the CDR3 is TGTGCCATCAGCGACAGGGCAAATGAAAAACTGTTTTTT.

J is TRBJ1-1 and V is TRBV5-8; no clear D gene. Germline V gene sequence: CDR1 SGHTS, CDR2 YDEGEE. The length of the CDR3 is 13 residues. With 0 bases removed from V and 9 bases from J, the gap between germline ends came to 12 bases. The CDR3 loop reads CASSLGGREQAFF. Written as DNA, the CDR3 is TGTGCCAGCAGCTTGGGAGGGAGAGAGCAAGCTTTCTTT.

The genes are TRBV4-2 and TRBJ2-3; 9 bases fit TRBD2. The germline V gene has CDR1 LGHNA and CDR2 YNFKEQ. Trimming cost V 3 bases and J 0 bases; bases outside gene matches: 4. This CDR3 has 16 residues. The chain's CDR3 is CASSHSSGASTDTQYF. The CDR3 DNA reads TGTGCCAGCAGCCATTCTAGCGGGGCGAGCACAGATACGCAGTATTTT.

The chain couples TRBV6-5 to TRBJ2-4; unclear D gene. V was shortened by 2 bases and J by 1 base, with 6 bases between the two germline ends. The CDR3 contains 14 residues. CDR1 is MNHEY, CDR2 SVGAGI, per germline. The CDR3 here is CASSYGGAKNIQYF. CDR3 DNA sequence: TGTGCCAGCAGTTACGGTGGGGCCAAAAACATTCAGTACTTC.

This clone was seen only a few times. V usage is TRBV5-1 and J usage is TRBJ2-7, with D possibly being TRBD1 (5 bases). The ends were cut back, 0 bases at V and 2 bases at J, with 6 bases in the middle. The CDR3 spans 13 residues. CDR1 SGHRS and CDR2 YFSETQ come from the germline V gene. CDR3 loop: CASSLGTTYEQYF. CDR3 DNA: TGCGCCAGCAGCTTGGGGACAACCTACGAGCAGTACTTC.